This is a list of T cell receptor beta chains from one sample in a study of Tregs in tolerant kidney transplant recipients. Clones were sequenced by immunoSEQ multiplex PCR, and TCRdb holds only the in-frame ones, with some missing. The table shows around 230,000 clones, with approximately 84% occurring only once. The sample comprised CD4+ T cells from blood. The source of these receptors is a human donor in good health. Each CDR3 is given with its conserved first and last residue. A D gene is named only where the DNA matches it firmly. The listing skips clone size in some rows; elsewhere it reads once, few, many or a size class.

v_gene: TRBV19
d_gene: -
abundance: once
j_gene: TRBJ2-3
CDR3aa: CASSTLSVGLGTDTQYF
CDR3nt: TGTGCCAGTAGTACCCTCTCGGTCGGACTTGGGACAGATACGCAGTATTTT

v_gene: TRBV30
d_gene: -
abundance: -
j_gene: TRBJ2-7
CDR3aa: CAWGRQRYEQYF
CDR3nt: TGTGCCTGGGGCCGACAGAGGTACGAGCAGTACTTC

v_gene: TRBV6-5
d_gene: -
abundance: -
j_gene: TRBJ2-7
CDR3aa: CASSYSRGFSYEQYF
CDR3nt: TGTGCCAGCAGTTACTCCCGCGGGTTCTCCTACGAGCAGTACTTC

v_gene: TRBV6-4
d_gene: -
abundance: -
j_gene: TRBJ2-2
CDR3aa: CASSLGQQRDTGELFF
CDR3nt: TGTGCCAGCTCCCTGGGGCAGCAGCGAGACACCGGGGAGCTGTTTTTT

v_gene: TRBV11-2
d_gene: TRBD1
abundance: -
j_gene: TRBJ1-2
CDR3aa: CASSLWGGTDFYGYTF
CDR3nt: TGTGCCAGCAGCCTATGGGGGGGGACAGACTTCTATGGCTACACCTTC

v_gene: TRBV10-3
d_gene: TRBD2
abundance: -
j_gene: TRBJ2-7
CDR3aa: CAISDSAGEGSYEQYF
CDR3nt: TGTGCCATCAGTGATTCTGCGGGGGAAGGGTCCTACGAGCAGTACTTC

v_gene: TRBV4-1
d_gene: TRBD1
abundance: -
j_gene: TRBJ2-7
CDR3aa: CASSHQTGDFYEQYF
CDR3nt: TGCGCCAGCAGCCACCAAACAGGGGATTTCTACGAGCAGTACTTC

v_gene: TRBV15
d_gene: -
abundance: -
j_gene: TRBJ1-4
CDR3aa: CATSRIWTGEYEKLFF
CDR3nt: TGTGCCACCAGCAGAATTTGGACGGGGGAGTATGAAAAACTGTTTTTT

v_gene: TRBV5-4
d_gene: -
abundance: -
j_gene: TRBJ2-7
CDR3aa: CASSLGMEGNEQYF
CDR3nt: TGTGCCAGCAGCTTGGGAATGGAGGGTAACGAGCAGTACTTC

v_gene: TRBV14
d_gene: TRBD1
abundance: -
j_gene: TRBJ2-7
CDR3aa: CASSPDRAYEQYF
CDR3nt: TGTGCCAGCAGCCCCGACAGGGCCTACGAGCAGTACTTC

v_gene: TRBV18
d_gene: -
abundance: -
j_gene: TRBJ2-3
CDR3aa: CASSPISVSTDTQYF
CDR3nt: TGTGCCAGCTCACCGATTAGCGTAAGCACAGATACGCAGTATTTT

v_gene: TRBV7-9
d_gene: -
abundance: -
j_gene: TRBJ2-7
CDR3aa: CASSLVAGRPSYEQYF
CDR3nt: TGTGCCAGCAGCTTAGTGGCGGGACGGCCCTCCTACGAGCAGTACTTC

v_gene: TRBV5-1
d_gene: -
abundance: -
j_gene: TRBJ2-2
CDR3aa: CASSWNSEPLTGELFF
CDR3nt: TGCGCCAGCAGCTGGAACAGTGAACCCTTGACCGGGGAGCTGTTTTTT

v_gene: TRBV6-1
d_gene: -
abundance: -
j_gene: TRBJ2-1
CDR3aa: CASSRTGRGLNEQFF
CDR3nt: TGTGCCAGCAGCAGGACAGGGAGGGGTCTCAATGAGCAGTTCTTC

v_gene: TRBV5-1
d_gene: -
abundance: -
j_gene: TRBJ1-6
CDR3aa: CASSLFPTNSPLHF
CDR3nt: TGCGCCAGCAGCTTGTTCCCAACAAATTCACCCCTCCACTTT

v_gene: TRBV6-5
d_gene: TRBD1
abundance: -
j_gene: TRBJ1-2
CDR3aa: CASSPSTGGFGYTF
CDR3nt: TGTGCCAGCAGCCCCTCCACAGGGGGCTTCGGCTACACCTTC

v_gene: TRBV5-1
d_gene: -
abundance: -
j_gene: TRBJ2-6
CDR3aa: CASSLGKNSGANVLTF
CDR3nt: TGCGCCAGCAGCTTGGGAAAAAACTCTGGGGCCAACGTCCTGACTTTC

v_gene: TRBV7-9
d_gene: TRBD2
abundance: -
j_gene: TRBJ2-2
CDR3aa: CASSGTSGRAAGELFF
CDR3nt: TGTGCCAGCAGCGGAACTAGCGGGAGGGCCGCGGGGGAGCTGTTTTTT

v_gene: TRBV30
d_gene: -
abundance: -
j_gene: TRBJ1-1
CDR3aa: CAATGGFAEAFF
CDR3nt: TGTGCCGCCACGGGGGGTTTCGCTGAAGCTTTCTTT

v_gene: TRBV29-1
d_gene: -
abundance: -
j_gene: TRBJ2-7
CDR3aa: CSVEYRERGAYEQYF
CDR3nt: TGCAGCGTTGAATATAGGGAACGTGGGGCCTACGAGCAGTACTTC

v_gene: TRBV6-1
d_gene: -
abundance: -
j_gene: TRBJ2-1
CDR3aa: CASSVIGGNEQFF
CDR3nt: TGTGCCAGCAGTGTTATAGGGGGAAATGAGCAGTTCTTC

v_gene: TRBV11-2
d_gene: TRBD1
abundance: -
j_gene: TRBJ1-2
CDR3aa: CASSLGLGQGALYGYTF
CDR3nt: TGTGCCAGCAGCTTAGGCCTCGGACAGGGCGCTCTCTATGGCTACACCTTC

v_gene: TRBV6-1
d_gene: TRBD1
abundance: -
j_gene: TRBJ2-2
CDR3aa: CASRGTGWAGELFF
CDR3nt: TGTGCCAGCAGGGGGACAGGGTGGGCCGGGGAGCTGTTTTTT

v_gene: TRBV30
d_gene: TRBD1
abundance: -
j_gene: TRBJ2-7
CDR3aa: CAWTHRGDYEQYF
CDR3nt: TGTGCCTGGACCCACAGGGGCGACTACGAGCAGTACTTC

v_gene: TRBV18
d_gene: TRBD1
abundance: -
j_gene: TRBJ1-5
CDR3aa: CASSPGQGPQPQHF
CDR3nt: TGTGCCAGCTCACCGGGACAGGGTCCTCAGCCCCAGCATTTT

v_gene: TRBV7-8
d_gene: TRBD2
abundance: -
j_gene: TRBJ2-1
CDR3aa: CASSPDVGGAREQFF
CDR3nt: TGTGCCAGCAGCCCCGACGTCGGGGGGGCTCGGGAGCAGTTCTTC

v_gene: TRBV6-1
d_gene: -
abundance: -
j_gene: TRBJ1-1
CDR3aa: CASEGWTVFGAFF
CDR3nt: TGTGCCAGCGAGGGCTGGACGGTATTTGGAGCTTTCTTT

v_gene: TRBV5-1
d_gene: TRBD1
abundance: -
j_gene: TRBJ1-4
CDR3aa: CASRQTGGEPNEKLFF
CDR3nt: TGCGCCAGCAGACAAACAGGGGGCGAACCTAATGAAAAACTGTTTTTT

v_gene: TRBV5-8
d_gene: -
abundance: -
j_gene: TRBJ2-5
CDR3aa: CASSLPGTETQYF
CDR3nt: TGTGCCAGCAGCTTACCGGGGACGGAGACCCAGTACTTC

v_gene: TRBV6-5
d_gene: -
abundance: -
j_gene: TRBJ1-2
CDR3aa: CASSYSTVGYGYTF
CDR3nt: TGTGCCAGCAGTTACTCGACAGTAGGGTATGGCTACACCTTC

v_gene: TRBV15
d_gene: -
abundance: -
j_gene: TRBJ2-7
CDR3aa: CATSRGSSYEQYF
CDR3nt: TGTGCCACCAGCAGGGGGTCCTCCTACGAGCAGTACTTC